This TCR beta chain was found in a study of CD8 T cells in Susac syndrome. Trimming cost V 0 bases and J 6 bases, with 24 bases left between them. The CDR3 is 18 amino acids. Germline V lookup: CDR1 GTSNPN, CDR2 SVGIG (reference sequence). A quantity of about 0.5 to 1 ug RNA underwent reverse transcription using random hexamers. TCRdb reprocessed the immunoSEQ multiplex PCR reads with MiXCR, giving one entry per CDR3 protein. This sample has approximately 130,000 distinct CDR3 sequences; 94% occur once, and the top ten carry just over 0.095%. Sequencing was performed on CD4+ T cells from PBMCs. The receptor was derived from a human donor in good health. This rearrangement joins TRBV30 to TRBJ2-4; tentatively, D is TRBD2 (5 bases). CDR3 in amino acids: CAWSVLDRPLTLRNIQYF. CDR3 nucleotide sequence: TGTGCCTGGAGTGTACTAGACCGTCCTTTGACATTGAGAAACATTCAGTACTTC.